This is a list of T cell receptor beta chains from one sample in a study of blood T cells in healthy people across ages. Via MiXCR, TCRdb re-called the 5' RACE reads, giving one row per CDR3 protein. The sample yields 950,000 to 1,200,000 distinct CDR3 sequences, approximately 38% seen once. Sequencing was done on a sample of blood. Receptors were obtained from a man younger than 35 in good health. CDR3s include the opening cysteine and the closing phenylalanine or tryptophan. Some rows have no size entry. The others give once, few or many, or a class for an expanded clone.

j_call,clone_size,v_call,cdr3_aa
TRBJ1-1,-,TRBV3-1,CASSPFLAGANTEAFF
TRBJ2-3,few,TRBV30,CAWSDPWRDTQYF
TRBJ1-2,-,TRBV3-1,CASSQDSRVGYTF
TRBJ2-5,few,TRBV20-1,CSARDRTGPRKETQYF
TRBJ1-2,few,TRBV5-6,CASSVSLQGNFISYTF
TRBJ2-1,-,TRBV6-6,CASSYSGNNWNEQFF
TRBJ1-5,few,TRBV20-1,CSARTTGGSNQPQHF
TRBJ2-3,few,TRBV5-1,CASSYGPNVADTQYF
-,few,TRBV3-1,CASSHGSYNEQYF
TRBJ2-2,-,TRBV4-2,CASSQQAVGEDVGELFF
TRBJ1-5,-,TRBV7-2,CASSSTGGTNQPQHF
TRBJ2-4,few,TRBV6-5,CASRSGRFIQYF
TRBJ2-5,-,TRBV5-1,CASSRLTGTLTSETQYF
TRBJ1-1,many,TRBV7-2,CASSPVGGTEAFF
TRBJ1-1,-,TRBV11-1,CATDMLNTEAFF
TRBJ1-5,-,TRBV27,CASSLFPGNSNQPQHF
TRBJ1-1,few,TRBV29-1,CSVALTLQANTEAFF
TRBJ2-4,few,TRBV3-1,CASSPTGGAKNIQYF
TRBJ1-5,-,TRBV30,CAWSKGQGDQPQHF
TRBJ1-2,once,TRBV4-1,CASSQGEDGRGYTF
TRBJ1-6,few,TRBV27,CASSKGYNSPLHF
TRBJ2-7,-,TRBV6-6,CATAEGYEQYF
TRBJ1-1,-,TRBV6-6,CASSYSIPTEAFF
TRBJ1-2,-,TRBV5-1,CASSFQGPNNYGYTF
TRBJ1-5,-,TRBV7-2,CASSSGGDMKPQHF
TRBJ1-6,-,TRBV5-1,CASRGQNSPLHF
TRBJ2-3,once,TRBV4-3,CASSQSRGSWGGDTRYF
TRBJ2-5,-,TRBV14,CASSKRQGQETQYF
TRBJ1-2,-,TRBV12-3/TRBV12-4,CASSLGQENSNYGYTF
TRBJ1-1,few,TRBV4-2,CASSQESMNTEAFF
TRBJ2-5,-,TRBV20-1,CSASPPGPETQYF
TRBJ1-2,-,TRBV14,CASSQAQFRDHGYTF
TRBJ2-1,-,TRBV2,CASSGLAGAEQFF
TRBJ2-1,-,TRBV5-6,CASSTSRSSYNEQYF
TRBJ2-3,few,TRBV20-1,CSASVGTSGGYSTDTQYF
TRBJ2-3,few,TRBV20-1,CSARLKDTQYF
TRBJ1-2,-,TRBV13,CASSSPTYGYTF
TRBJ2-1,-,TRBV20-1,CSAPGETYNEQFF
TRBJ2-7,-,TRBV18,CASSPSGTGVYEQYF
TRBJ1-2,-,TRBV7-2,CASSPGSPYGYTF
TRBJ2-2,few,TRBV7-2,CASSFGGGTNTGELFF
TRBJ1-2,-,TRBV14,CASGTGENYGYTF
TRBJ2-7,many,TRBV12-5,CASGFPTGNTYEQYF
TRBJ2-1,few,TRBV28,CASSRRTGRHNEQFF
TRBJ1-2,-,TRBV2,CASSDGRGRGGYTF